These 29 T cell receptor beta chains share one sample of origin, sequenced in a study of shared clonotypes between healthy human individuals. Some clones are missing from TCRdb's copy, which holds only in-frame ones; the method was immunoSEQ multiplex PCR. The data hold roughly 640,000 clones, with around two thirds observed a single time. The sequenced sample was memory CD4+ T cells sorted from blood. Regarding subset: CD45RA-negative fraction. Every receptor here comes from a young woman in good health.

V usage is TRBV6-1 and J usage is TRBJ1-2; D uncertain. The germline V gene has CDR1 MNHNS and CDR2 SASEGT. The CDR3 has 13 residues. Deletions cut 2 bases from V and 3 bases from J, with 7 bases between. This CDR3 reads CASSESAYYGYTF. CDR3 sequence (DNA): TGTGCCAGCAGTGAATCGGCGTACTATGGCTACACCTTC.

J is TRBJ1-5 and V is TRBV28; D possibly corresponds to TRBD1 (5 bases). The CDR3 is 16 residues long. Germline CDR1 is MDHEN and CDR2 is SYDVKM. V was cut by 6 bases and J by 3 bases, with 18 bases left in between. CDR3: CASSRTLGRPNQPQHF. CDR3 bases: TGTGCCAGCAGCCGAACCCTGGGACGCCCCAATCAGCCCCAGCATTTT.

The sample holds a few counts of this clone. V gene TRBV14 combines with J gene TRBJ2-7; D unclear. The CDR3 length is 13 residues. Per the germline V gene, CDR1 is SGHDN and CDR2 is FVKESK. Trimming pared 3 bases from V and 3 bases from J, leaving 9 bases between. The CDR3 bases are TGTGCCAGCAGCCAGAACGTGTTCTACGAGCAGTACTTC. Encoded protein: CASSQNVFYEQYF.

V is TRBV27 and J is TRBJ2-7; TRBD2 is a possible D gene (6 bases). CDR1 and CDR2 from the germline V gene are MNHEY and SMNVEV (reference sequence). Trimming left V 5 bases short and J 6 bases short, with 14 bases between. The CDR3 totals 13 residues. The DNA of the CDR3 is TGTGCCAGCAGTCGGGGGTCCTTTGGCGAGCAGTACTTC. Protein: CASSRGSFGEQYF.

This clone has just a few counts. This chain uses TRBV2 with TRBJ2-2, with D perhaps given as TRBD1 or TRBD2 (5 bases each). Germline lookup yields CDR1 SNHLY and CDR2 FYNNEI. The length of the CDR3 is 15 residues. Trimming took off 7 bases at V and 4 bases at J, with 16 bases between the two ends. The CDR3 bases are TGTGCCAGCATACGGGACCAGGCGACCACCGGGGAGCTGTTTTTT. This codes for CASIRDQATTGELFF.

The chain combines TRBV6-6 with TRBJ2-7; 12 nucleotides align to TRBD2. V shed 5 bases, J shed 7 bases, and the junction held 6 bases outside the gene matches. Germline V CDR1 and CDR2: MNHNY, SVGAGI (reference sequence). CDR3 length: 14 residues. CDR3 residues: CASSRTSGTTEQYF. CDR3 sequence (DNA): TGTGCCAGCAGTAGGACTAGCGGGACGACTGAGCAGTACTTC.

This chain joins TRBV29-1 and TRBJ2-7; 7 bases map to TRBD1. The length of the CDR3 is 14 residues. With V trimmed by 6 bases and J by 0 bases, 8 bases remained unmatched. The V gene's germline CDR1 is SQVTM and CDR2 ANQGSEA. DNA of the CDR3: TGCAGCGTCGCAACGGACAGGTTCTCCTACGAGCAGTACTTC. It codes for CSVATDRFSYEQYF.

The genes are TRBV30 and TRBJ1-5; TRBD1 might be the D (5 bases). Trimming took off 2 bases at V and 2 bases at J, with 10 bases between the two ends. Germline V gives CDR1 GTSNPN, CDR2 SVGIG (reference sequence). The CDR3 is made up of 14 amino acids. The CDR3 DNA follows: TGTGCCTGGAGTAGGGGAGGTGGCAATCAGCCCCAGCATTTT. Translating gives CAWSRGGGNQPQHF.

This clone showed up many times. The chain is built from TRBV29-1 and TRBJ1-2; perhaps TRBD1 as D (5 bases). The CDR3 has 11 residues. V gave up 4 bases and J gave up 6 bases, with 9 bases separating them. The germline gives CDR1 SQVTM, CDR2 ANQGSEA. The CDR3 region is CSVAGLDGYTF. CDR3 coding DNA: TGCAGCGTTGCGGGACTTGATGGCTACACCTTC.

This clone appeared a few times. The V and J genes are TRBV11-3 and TRBJ2-5, with a tentative D call TRBD2 (5 bases). The length of the CDR3 is 17 residues. V gave up 2 bases and J gave up 5 bases, with 21 bases separating them. Looked up from germline, CDR1 is SGHNT and CDR2 is YENEEA. The CDR3 sequence: CASSLLAAHLSSETQYF. The DNA of the CDR3 is TGTGCCAGCAGCTTACTGGCAGCACACCTTTCTAGCGAGACCCAGTACTTC.

This clone was recorded only once. This chain joins TRBV19 and TRBJ2-7; 10 nucleotides line up with TRBD2. The CDR3 has 14 amino acids. The trim removed 4 bases at V and 0 bases at J, leaving 0 bases unmatched. Germline CDR1 and CDR2: LNHDA and SQIVND (reference sequence). CDR3 DNA sequence: TGTGCCAGTAGTACTAGCGGGAGCTCCTACGAGCAGTACTTC. Its translation: CASSTSGSSYEQYF.

This clone came up many times. Other DNA sequences in this specimen translate into the identical CDR3. Here the CDR3 reads CASSRQQRADTDTQYF. The CDR3 nucleotides read TGCGCCAGCAGCCGACAGCAGCGGGCGGACACAGATACGCAGTATTTT. The rearrangement links TRBV4-1 to TRBJ2-3, with D possibly TRBD2 on 6 matching bases. V dropped 4 bases and J dropped 2 bases, with 16 bases sitting between them. Looked up from germline, CDR1 is MGHRA and CDR2 is YSYEKL. The CDR3 totals 16 residues.

The chain employs TRBV7-8 and TRBJ2-7; unclear D gene. There are 15 residues in the CDR3. CDR1 is SGHVS, CDR2 FQNEAQ, per germline. V lost 2 bases, J lost 0 bases, and 11 bases lay in between. Here the CDR3 DNA reads TGTGCCAGCAGCTTATTTGGGTCTAGCTCCTACGAGCAGTACTTC. Residues: CASSLFGSSSYEQYF.

The rearrangement links TRBV5-4 to TRBJ2-1, with 9 nucleotides matching TRBD2. V was clipped by 9 bases and J by 4 bases; unmatched bases: 14. Germline values: CDR1 SGHNT, CDR2 YYREEE (reference sequence). The CDR3 has 16 amino acids. CDR3 nucleotides: TGTGCCACCCGTCGGGGTAGCGGGAGTGGGTACAATGAGCAGTTCTTC. This encodes CATRRGSGSGYNEQFF.

The chain is built from TRBV7-8 and TRBJ2-1; D perhaps matches TRBD1 (5 bases). The CDR3 runs 16 residues. V gave up 5 bases and J gave up 2 bases, with 16 bases separating them. Germline V gene lookup returns CDR1 SGHVS and CDR2 FQNEAQ. Here the CDR3 DNA reads TGTGCCAGCAGCCCGAGGCGGACAATCCCCTACAATGAGCAGTTCTTC. It encodes CASSPRRTIPYNEQFF.

The chain recombines TRBV7-9 with TRBJ1-1, with a tentative D call TRBD1 (6 bases). CDR3 size: 14 residues. The V end lost 6 bases, the J end lost 3 bases, and 14 bases lay between the germline ends. Germline V gene lookup returns CDR1 SEHNR and CDR2 FQNEAQ (reference sequence). CDR3: CASSLQGAYTEAFF. The CDR3, as DNA: TGTGCCAGCAGTCTACAGGGCGCGTACACTGAAGCTTTCTTT.

V usage is TRBV19 and J usage is TRBJ1-2; a possible D gene is TRBD1 (6 bases). CDR1 is LNHDA and CDR2 is SQIVND in the germline V gene (reference sequence). V was shortened by 0 bases and J by 8 bases, with 16 bases between the two germline ends. The CDR3 is 15 residues long. Here the CDR3 DNA reads TGTGCCAGTAGTATAGACGCCGGCCAGGGGAAGGGCTACACCTTC. The encoded protein is CASSIDAGQGKGYTF.

The chain links TRBV28 to TRBJ2-7, with D tentatively TRBD1 or TRBD2 (6 bases each). This CDR3 region has 16 residues. Germline V gene sequence: CDR1 MDHEN, CDR2 SYDVKM. Trimming pared 6 bases from V and 0 bases from J, leaving 18 bases between. DNA for the CDR3: TGTGCCAGCAGGGGGAGAGGGGGGTCGAGCTCCTACGAGCAGTACTTC. It translates to CASRGRGGSSSYEQYF.

The chain is built from TRBV5-1 and TRBJ2-4; 7 bases agree with TRBD1. The CDR3 has 13 amino acids. CDR1 SGHRS and CDR2 YFSETQ come from the germline V gene. Trimming removed 4 bases from V and 8 bases from J; junction bases left unmatched: 6. This CDR3 reads CASSLNQGDIQYF. CDR3 DNA: TGCGCCAGCAGCCTGAACCAGGGGGACATTCAGTACTTC.

The chain has TRBV2 and TRBJ2-3, with TRBD2 matching 9 bases. Unmatched junction bases numbered 12, after V lost 7 bases and J lost 7 bases. The CDR3 is made up of 15 amino acids. Germline V CDR1 and CDR2: SNHLY, FYNNEI. The CDR3 reads CASNQGGRAGYTQYF. In nucleotides, the CDR3 is TGTGCCAGCAATCAGGGCGGGAGGGCCGGCTATACGCAGTATTTT.

The CDR3 nucleotides read TGTGCCAGCAGCTTAGGAATCTCGGGGAAAAGGGGTGAGGGCTACACCTTC. This sequence encodes CASSLGISGKRGEGYTF. The V and J genes are TRBV7-8 and TRBJ1-2; D may be TRBD1 (5 bases). Trimming took off 1 base at V and 8 bases at J, with 23 bases between the two ends. Per germline, CDR1 SGHVS and CDR2 FQNEAQ. CDR3 length: 17 residues.

The V gene is TRBV25-1, the J gene TRBJ1-4; D unresolved. This CDR3 region has 15 residues. The V gene lost 0 bases and the J gene lost 0 bases, with 5 bases spanning the gap. CDR1 and CDR2 (germline): MGHDK, SYGVNS. The CDR3 region has the DNA TGTGCCAGCAGTGAATACACCACAACTAATGAAAAACTGTTTTTT. It yields the protein CASSEYTTTNEKLFF.

This sequence joins TRBV6-6 and TRBJ2-3, with 7 bases that match TRBD1. CDR1 and CDR2 (germline): MNHNY, SVGAGI (reference sequence). Trimming removed 6 bases from V and 3 bases from J; junction bases left unmatched: 9. The length of the CDR3 is 15 residues. The CDR3 coding sequence is TGTGCCAGCAGCCGACAGGGTTTGGAGACAGATACGCAGTATTTT. This sequence encodes CASSRQGLETDTQYF.

The genes are TRBV27 and TRBJ1-1; a possible D gene is TRBD1 (5 bases). CDR1 is MNHEY and CDR2 is SMNVEV in the germline V gene (reference sequence). Trimming removed 5 bases at V and 3 bases at J, with 13 bases between. The length of the CDR3 is 14 residues. CDR3 sequence reads: CASSPGYLDTEAFF. The CDR3 coding sequence is TGTGCCAGCAGTCCAGGGTATCTGGACACTGAAGCTTTCTTT.

The genes are TRBV7-6 and TRBJ2-3, with 11 bases lining up with TRBD2. The CDR3 totals 15 residues. Germline CDR1 is SGHVS and CDR2 is FNYEAQ. V shed 5 bases and J 4 bases; nucleotides not matched to a gene: 5. DNA of the CDR3: TGTGCCAGCAGCGTCACTAGCGGGAGCCCAGATACGCAGTATTTT. As protein: CASSVTSGSPDTQYF. Full variable domain (missing parts from reference TRBV7-6 and TRBJ2-3): GAGVSQSPRYKVTKRGQDVALRCDPISGHVSLYWYRQALGQGPEFLTYFNYEAQQDKSGLPNDRFSAERPEGSISTLTIQRTEQRDSAMYRCASSVTSGSPDTQYFGPGTRLTVL.

The CDR3 region has the DNA TGCAGCGTTGATACTAGCGGGAGTTCAAATGAGCAGTTCTTC. Translation: CSVDTSGSSNEQFF. The chain is built from TRBV29-1 and TRBJ2-1, with 11 positions matching TRBD2. The CDR3 sequence is 14 residues long. J gave up 7 bases and V 3 bases, and 5 bases lay outside the gene matches. Per germline, CDR1 SQVTM and CDR2 ANQGSEA.

The count of this clone is one. CDR3 residues: CASSLTQLAKNIQYF. CDR3 bases: TGTGCCAGCAGCTTGACCCAACTAGCCAAAAACATTCAGTACTTC. This rearrangement joins TRBV2 to TRBJ2-4, with D uncertain. Germline-derived CDR1 and CDR2 are SNHLY and FYNNEI. The CDR3 totals 15 residues. The ends were cut back, 6 bases at V and 0 bases at J, with 12 bases in the middle.

The chain combines TRBV25-1 with TRBJ2-3, with TRBD1 as a possible D gene (7 bases). In germline, CDR1 is MGHDK, CDR2 SYGVNS. This CDR3 comprises 15 residues. The ends were cut back, 1 base at V and 5 bases at J, with 13 bases in the middle. CDR3 coding DNA: TGTGCCAGCAGTGAATCAGGTCAGGGGGGAGATACGCAGTATTTT. Its protein product is CASSESGQGGDTQYF.

V usage is TRBV28 and J usage is TRBJ2-5; D possibly corresponds to TRBD1 (6 bases). The end of the DNA is better explained by TRBJ2-7, so the J call may be wrong. This CDR3 region has 14 residues. CDR1 is MDHEN, CDR2 SYDVKM, per germline. CDR3 sequence: CARSPTGHLYEQYF. The CDR3 DNA is TGTGCCAGAAGCCCCACGGGACACCTCTACGAGCAGTACTTC.